This TCR beta chain is drawn from a study of blood T cell repertoires in COVID-19 (dated by TCRdb to about 2020). Study-wide context: The collaborator samples originated in the United States, Italy and Spain and spanned the acute and convalescent phases of COVID-19. The material from the prospective study consisted of cDNA or gDNA derived from T cells, B-cell-depleted T cells, or PBMCs. Subjects who had been exposed to COVID-19, were actively infected with it, or had recovered from it provided the deeply sampled blood TCRbeta repertoires that made up the dataset. The repertoires were released in a freely available public database meant as a resource for research on the immune response to SARS-CoV-2. The samples were drawn from two sources: the first 160 participants of the ongoing ImmuneRACE study, and 1,200 or so subjects contributed by 6 global collaborators. Nearly every sample came with metadata listing a de-identified subject ID, COVID-19 status, age in years and sex. HLA class I and class II types, where available, came from metadata supplied by the sample provider rather than from assay-based typing. Overall study outcomes, separate from this receptor: The amount of clinical and demographic metadata varied by source and participant and was provided uncurated.

TCRbeta CDR3 regions were amplified from genomic DNA using the immunoSEQ Assay, a bias-controlled multiplex PCR. The original methods were these. The number of nucleated cells in each sample was estimated by amplification of reference gene primers within the assay. To quantify the absolute abundance of each unique TCRbeta CDR3 rearrangement, sequence reads were collapsed and filtered. For each sample, productive Simpson clonality was calculated by taking the square root of Simpson's diversity index across productive rearrangements. Drawn from immuneACCESS, this table holds only the in-frame rearrangements with V and J called that TCRdb kept. Clones are partly lost; checked studies trace under half to an unresolved V gene and leave the rest unexplained. The V and J calls and clone size were taken over from that table, and D and trimming were inferred from the DNA. This sample is represented by approximately 400,000 clones; roughly 90% of them were singletons. The ten largest clones add up to over 1% of the sample.

CDR1 and CDR2 were assigned from the germline V gene as SGHTA and FQGNSA. V loses 5 bases at its end and J loses 5 bases; junction bases beyond the gene matches: 9. The CDR3 starts with the cysteine, ends with the phenylalanine, and has 15 residues. Only the CDR3 DNA is retained, 45 bases long and in frame from the first base. This clone is a singleton in its sample. Its target antigen remains unknown. Base qualities were left out, and no much larger clone turns up one base away. The collaborating institutions used their own protocols to collect whole blood in K2EDTA tubes. For TCRbeta analysis, collaborator samples were shipped as frozen whole blood, as isolated PBMCs, or as DNA extracted from either sample type.

This chain joins TRBV7-2 to TRBJ1-1, with 9 bases matching TRBD1. The sequenced material came from peripheral blood. This clonotype was sampled from a man aged 35 to 55 with acute or convalescent COVID-19. The DNA reads TGTGCCAGCAGCATGACAGGACAGGGGAGAACTGAAGCTTTCTTT. Its protein is CASSMTGQGRTEAFF.